This is a list of T cell receptor beta chains from one sample in a study of blood T cell repertoires in COVID-19. Sequenced by immunoSEQ multiplex PCR; TCRdb stores in-frame clones only, minus some. The sample lists about 35,000 clones, about 90% occurring once. Material for sequencing was peripheral blood. The origin of the receptors is a human donor in a cohort sampled during active COVID-19. CDR3s include the opening cysteine and the closing phenylalanine or tryptophan. Each record gives: V gene, J gene, clone size, D gene, CDR3 protein, CDR3 DNA. A D gene is named only where the DNA matches it firmly. Clone size, where shown, is once, few, many, or a class for clones that have expanded.

>TRBV20-1|TRBJ2-5|.|.
CSATAETQYF
TGCAGTGCGACAGCGGAGACCCAGTACTTC
>TRBV7-2|TRBJ2-3|few|.
CASSLANTDTQYF
TGTGCCAGCAGCTTAGCTAACACAGATACGCAGTATTTT
>TRBV2|TRBJ2-3|.|TRBD2
CASNPTSGGGDTQYF
TGTGCCAGCAACCCGACTAGCGGGGGGGGAGATACGCAGTATTTT
>TRBV5-1|TRBJ2-3|.|TRBD2
CASSLAGGYTDTQYF
TGCGCCAGCAGCTTAGCGGGGGGGTACACAGATACGCAGTATTTT
>TRBV6-5|TRBJ1-6|.|.
CASSFNTYSPLHF
TGTGCCAGCAGTTTTAATACTTATTCACCCCTCCACTTT
>TRBV27|TRBJ2-7|.|TRBD1
CASRRDRGFFEQYF
TGTGCCAGCAGGCGAGACAGGGGGTTTTTCGAGCAGTACTTC
>TRBV3-1/TRBV3-2|TRBJ2-1|.|TRBD2
CASSQGGGVNNEQFF
TGTGCCAGCAGCCAAGGCGGGGGGGTTAACAATGAGCAGTTCTTC
>TRBV12-3/TRBV12-4|TRBJ2-7|once|.
CASSFLRGGQYF
TGTGCCAGCAGTTTTTTAAGAGGCGGACAGTACTTC
>TRBV28|TRBJ2-3|.|TRBD1
CASSLGTGGADTQYF
TGTGCCAGCAGTTTGGGGACAGGGGGCGCGGATACGCAGTATTTT
>TRBV18|TRBJ1-3|.|.
CASSPSTTFSGNTIYF
TGTGCCAGCTCACCGTCCACTACCTTCTCTGGAAACACCATATATTTT
>TRBV6-5|TRBJ1-1|.|TRBD1
CASSYSRQGGTEAFF
TGTGCCAGCAGTTACTCGAGACAGGGGGGCACTGAAGCTTTCTTT
>TRBV9|TRBJ2-3|.|TRBD1
CASSPQGPISDTQYF
TGTGCCAGCAGCCCACAGGGGCCTATATCAGATACGCAGTATTTT
>TRBV6-4|TRBJ1-6|.|TRBD1
CASSEDRGNSPLHF
TGTGCCAGCAGTGAGGACAGGGGTAATTCACCCCTCCACTTT
>TRBV5-1|TRBJ2-3|.|TRBD1
CASSLQDRAADTQYF
TGCGCCAGCAGCCTCCAGGACAGGGCGGCAGATACGCAGTATTTT
>TRBV7-8|TRBJ2-2|.|TRBD1
CASSRTGTGVTGELFF
TGTGCCAGCAGCCGAACCGGGACAGGGGTCACCGGGGAGCTGTTTTTT
>TRBV29-1|TRBJ2-7|.|TRBD1
CSATGQGVYEQYF
TGCAGCGCAACGGGACAGGGTGTCTACGAGCAGTACTTC
>TRBV7-2|TRBJ2-1|.|TRBD2
CASSNSGTSRNEQFF
TGTGCCAGCAGTAATTCCGGGACTAGTCGGAATGAGCAGTTCTTC
>TRBV18|TRBJ1-5|.|.
CASSPGGGDQPQHF
TGTGCCAGCTCACCAGGCGGGGGCGATCAGCCCCAGCATTTT
>TRBV24-1|TRBJ1-5|.|TRBD1
CATSDLRDSRNQPQHF
TGTGCCACCAGTGATTTAAGGGACAGCCGGAATCAGCCCCAGCATTTT
>TRBV9|TRBJ2-3|.|TRBD2
CASSPRGDGTDTQYF
TGTGCCAGCAGCCCCCGGGGGGATGGTACAGATACGCAGTATTTT
>TRBV18|TRBJ2-3|.|.
CASSPRTGTDTQYF
TGTGCCAGCTCACCTCGGACTGGCACAGATACGCAGTATTTT
>TRBV3-1/TRBV3-2|TRBJ1-5|.|.
CASSQDGANQPQHF
TGTGCCAGCAGCCAAGACGGAGCCAATCAGCCCCAGCATTTT
>TRBV27|TRBJ1-2|.|TRBD1
CASTQTGTGGPYGYTF
TGTGCCAGCACCCAAACCGGGACAGGGGGACCTTATGGCTACACCTTC
>TRBV3-1/TRBV3-2|TRBJ2-7|.|.
CASSQAPSSYEQYF
TGTGCCAGCAGCCAAGCCCCTAGCTCCTACGAGCAGTACTTC
>TRBV5-1|TRBJ1-6|.|.
CASSLAVGGVSPLHF
TGCGCCAGCAGCTTGGCGGTGGGGGGGGTTTCACCCCTCCACTTT
>TRBV27|TRBJ1-1|once|TRBD1
CASSPTGGRPGAFF
TGTGCCAGCAGCCCCACAGGGGGCAGGCCCGGTGCTTTCTTT
>TRBV2|TRBJ1-4|.|TRBD1
CASGGRQGHEKLFF
TGTGCCAGCGGTGGCCGACAGGGGCACGAAAAACTGTTTTTT
>TRBV6-5|TRBJ2-5|.|.
CASGRLQETQYF
TGTGCCAGCGGTAGACTCCAAGAGACCCAGTACTTC
>TRBV6-2/TRBV6-3|TRBJ2-3|.|TRBD1
CASSSRTGRDTQYF
TGTGCCAGCAGTTCAAGGACAGGGAGGGATACGCAGTATTTT
>TRBV6-1|TRBJ2-1|once|.
CASSEPGAGEQFF
TGTGCCAGCAGTGAACCAGGGGCGGGTGAGCAGTTCTTC
>TRBV7-2|TRBJ1-6|few|TRBD1
CASSAGGTGVSPLHF
TGTGCCAGCAGCGCAGGGGGGACAGGGGTGTCACCCCTCCACTTT
>TRBV27|TRBJ2-1|.|TRBD2
CASSLLTSGGNEQFF
TGTGCCAGCAGTTTATTAACTAGCGGGGGTAATGAGCAGTTCTTC
>TRBV2|TRBJ1-6|once|TRBD1
CASTEDRSYSPLHF
TGTGCCAGCACCGAGGACAGGAGCTATTCACCCCTCCACTTT
>TRBV5-5|TRBJ1-2|.|.
CASSTGRGNYGYTF
TGTGCCAGCAGCACTGGACGGGGTAACTATGGCTACACCTTC
>TRBV14|TRBJ2-2|.|.
CASIGAGNTGELFF
TGTGCCAGCATAGGGGCAGGAAACACCGGGGAGCTGTTTTTT
>TRBV18|TRBJ2-5|.|.
CASSPLRTVETQYF
TGTGCCAGCTCACCACTCCGGACAGTAGAGACCCAGTACTTC
>TRBV11-2|TRBJ2-7|.|.
CASSLRIDSYEQYF
TGTGCCAGCAGCTTGAGGATAGACTCCTACGAGCAGTACTTC
>TRBV28|TRBJ1-4|.|.
CASSLPPSYGGKLFF
TGTGCCAGCAGTTTACCCCCATCGTACGGGGGAAAACTGTTTTTT
>TRBV2|TRBJ1-6|.|.
CARQGTDSPLHF
TGTGCCAGACAGGGAACTGATTCACCCCTCCACTTT
>TRBV4-3|TRBJ1-3|.|.
CASSQDLRNTIYF
TGCGCCAGCAGCCAAGATTTAAGAAACACCATATATTTT
>TRBV29-1|TRBJ2-1|.|TRBD2
CTTSGGAGVNNEQFF
TGCACCACTAGCGGGGGGGCGGGGGTTAACAATGAGCAGTTCTTC
>TRBV7-2|TRBJ1-3|.|TRBD1
CASSFTQGASGNTIYF
TGTGCCAGCAGCTTCACACAGGGGGCATCTGGAAACACCATATATTTT
>TRBV6-5|TRBJ1-2|.|TRBD1
CASSRTGGRYGYTF
TGTGCCAGCAGTCGGACAGGGGGCCGTTATGGCTACACCTTC
>TRBV19|TRBJ1-5|.|.
CASSIDPARFNQPQHF
TGTGCCAGTAGTATAGACCCAGCGAGGTTCAATCAGCCCCAGCATTTT
>TRBV5-1|TRBJ1-3|.|TRBD1
CASSSTGGIGNTIYF
TGCGCCAGCAGCTCGACAGGGGGCATTGGAAACACCATATATTTT
>TRBV7-9|TRBJ1-6|.|TRBD1
CASSLGDRVNSPLHF
TGTGCCAGCAGCTTAGGTGACAGGGTAAATTCACCCCTCCACTTT
>TRBV12-5|TRBJ2-7|.|.
CASGLVLSFLGDRAYEQYF
TGTGCTAGTGGTTTGGTACTATCGTTTCTGGGAGATCGGGCCTACGAGCAGTACTTC
>TRBV11-2|TRBJ1-2|.|TRBD1
CASSFSAGGGYTF
TGTGCCAGCAGCTTCTCGGCAGGGGGAGGCTACACCTTC
>TRBV15|TRBJ2-4|.|.
CATSRGRAAGAKNIQYF
TGTGCCACCAGCAGAGGGCGGGCAGCCGGGGCCAAAAACATTCAGTACTTC
>TRBV5-1|TRBJ2-1|.|TRBD1
CASSWSVGAGTAYNEQFF
TGCGCCAGCAGCTGGAGTGTGGGGGCCGGGACAGCCTACAATGAGCAGTTCTTC
>TRBV29-1|TRBJ1-1|.|TRBD1
CSVDQARGETEAFF
TGCAGCGTTGACCAGGCCAGGGGGGAGACTGAAGCTTTCTTT
>TRBV7-9|TRBJ2-6|.|TRBD2
CASSLASTSGGSGANVLTF
TGTGCCAGCAGCTTAGCCTCGACTAGCGGGGGGTCGGGGGCCAACGTCCTGACTTTC
>TRBV29-1|TRBJ2-1|.|TRBD2
CSGKGLAGAVNEQFF
TGCAGCGGAAAGGGACTAGCGGGGGCCGTCAATGAGCAGTTCTTC
>TRBV10-3|TRBJ2-3|.|.
CAISESGSPDTQYF
TGTGCCATCAGTGAATCAGGTTCCCCCGATACGCAGTATTTT
>TRBV6-5|TRBJ1-5|.|.
CASRRENYSNQPQHF
TGTGCCAGCAGGCGGGAGAATTATAGCAATCAGCCCCAGCATTTT